Listed here is a single TCR beta chain. This specimen belongs to a study of T cell changes during pregnancy in multiple sclerosis. Data came from immunoSEQ multiplex PCR; TCRdb stores just in-frame clones and leaves some out. Of 45,000 to 60,000 clones listed, around nine tenths are singletons. Trimming pared 4 bases from V and 7 bases from J, leaving 14 bases between. Germline V gene sequence: CDR1 SGHRS, CDR2 YFSETQ. The CDR3 totals 13 residues. Sequencing was performed on peripheral blood, taken in the first trimester of pregnancy. The clonotype was recovered from a female donor with multiple sclerosis, enrolled in a pregnancy study. This rearrangement joins TRBV5-1 to TRBJ1-2; D not resolved. The CDR3 sequence is CASSAAAVGGYTF. The CDR3 DNA sequence: TGCGCCAGCAGCGCAGCCGCGGTAGGTGGCTACACCTTC.